The T cell receptor beta chain described here comes from a study of T cells in women clearing cervical HPV infection. In the study overall: Women with histologically confirmed HPV16-related CIN3 or worse, 2 with invasive cancer, served as cases. Case blood drawn at lesion detection; control blood after infection cleared. Whole-study results and caveats: TRBV6-7 relative abundance averaged 0.11% in cases and less than 0.2% in controls. CIN3+ cases had significantly higher TCR repertoire richness than controls, but evenness did not differ.

The method was immunoSEQ multiplex PCR; TCRdb's version includes in-frame clones alone and lacks a portion of them. The sample is made up of roughly 35,000 clones, and the top ten hold 3.5% to 4.5% of it. With regard to this clone: Its target is unknown. The sequence runs out 3 residues before the end of the CDR3; the remainder is reconstructed from the germline J gene.

This CDR3 has 16 amino acids. Unmatched junction bases numbered 11, after V lost 6 bases and J lost 6 bases. This TCR derives from a woman between 18 and 69 years old with a cervical HPV16 infection that either progressed to CIN3+ or cleared (not recorded which). The sample consisted of blood buffy coat. The chain joins TRBV12-3 or TRBV12-4 to TRBJ1-5; 10 bases match TRBD1. The CDR3 loop is CASSPRTGGGSQPQHF. The sequenced part of the CDR3 DNA is TGTGCCAGCAGCCCAAGGACAGGGGGAGGTTCTCAGCCC.